These 6 T cell receptor beta chains share one sample of origin, sequenced in a study of blood T cell repertoires in COVID-19 (dated by TCRdb to about 2020). Library construction relied on the immunoSEQ multiplex PCR assay. Not all clones reach the TCRdb copy of this immuneACCESS table, which keeps in-frame sequences only. Checked studies attribute under half of the gap to unresolved V genes and leave the rest unexplained. The sample data list about 100,000 clones, and about four fifths of these were observed just once. The top ten clonotypes cover approximately 4% of the sample. The sequencing input was peripheral blood. Every receptor here comes from an older woman with acute or convalescent COVID-19.

The table lists this clone with a count of one. The chain recombines TRBV10-1 with TRBJ1-1, with 12 bases matching TRBD1. This CDR3 spans 20 amino acids. Trimming cost V 0 bases and J 0 bases; bases outside gene matches: 11. Germline lookup yields CDR1 WNHNN and CDR2 SYGVQD (reference sequence). The CDR3, as DNA: TGCGCCAGCAGTGAGTCGGCCCACCGGGACAGGGGGCTCGTGAACACTGAAGCTTTCTTT. Translated: CASSESAHRDRGLVNTEAFF.

J is TRBJ2-7 and V is TRBV10-2; 7 bases agree with TRBD2. With V trimmed by 5 bases and J by 1 base, 8 bases remained unmatched. The CDR3 sequence is 15 residues long. CDR1 is WSHSY and CDR2 is SAAADI in the germline V gene. The CDR3 DNA follows: TGCGCCAGCAGTTTCCGACTAGCAGCATCCTACGAGCAGTACTTC. This translates into CASSFRLAASYEQYF.

The rearrangement links TRBV3-1 (or the pseudogene TRBV3-2) to TRBJ1-2; D not certain. This CDR3 spans 16 amino acids. CDR1 LGHDT and CDR2 YNNKEL come from the germline V gene (reference sequence). Between the trimmed V and J ends, which lost 0 bases and 5 bases, there was a span of 16 bases. CDR3 nucleotide sequence: TGTGCCAGCAGCCAAGACCGAGGCGGGTTACGGTATGGCTACACCTTC. This gives the protein CASSQDRGGLRYGYTF.

The V gene is TRBV7-2, the J gene TRBJ1-2; D possibly corresponds to TRBD1 (5 bases). The CDR3 consists of 14 residues. Trimming took off 1 base at V and 4 bases at J, with 10 bases between the two ends. Germline lookup yields CDR1 SGHTA and CDR2 FQGNSA. The CDR3 sequence: CASSLGQGSYGYTF. The CDR3 DNA reads as TGTGCCAGCAGCTTAGGTCAGGGTTCCTATGGCTACACCTTC.

This sequence joins TRBV5-1 and TRBJ2-1; D is perhaps TRBD2 (5 bases). This CDR3 comprises 17 residues. Trimming removed 3 bases from V and 0 bases from J, with 16 bases in between. Germline CDR1 SGHRS, CDR2 YFSETQ. Here the CDR3 reads CASSSDPAGVSYNEQFF. The CDR3 DNA is TGCGCCAGCAGCTCAGATCCCGCGGGCGTCTCCTACAATGAGCAGTTCTTC.

The chain has TRBV2 and TRBJ1-3; 9 nucleotides agree with TRBD1. Trimming took 7 bases from V and 2 from J; bases not matched to a gene: 3. Germline assignment: CDR1 SNHLY and CDR2 FYNNEI. The CDR3 runs 14 residues. CDR3 sequence: CASTGQGPGNTIYF. CDR3 bases: TGTGCCAGCACGGGACAGGGACCTGGAAACACCATATATTTT.